These 25 T cell receptor beta chains share one sample of origin, sequenced in a study of blood T cell repertoires in COVID-19. Profiled with immunoSEQ multiplex PCR; TCRdb holds only in-frame clones, not every one. The data hold 250,000 to 300,000 clones, with 65% to 85% observed a single time. The sample taken for sequencing was PBMCs or T cells enriched from blood (not recorded which). These receptors came from a man aged 50-59 years who had recovered from COVID-19.

This clone was counted a few times. The chain couples TRBV10-3 to TRBJ1-1; D not resolved. The germline V and J ends were trimmed by 0 bases and 4 bases, with 6 bases remaining between them. Germline lookup yields CDR1 ENHRY and CDR2 SYGVKD. This CDR3 has 13 residues. The CDR3 loop is CAISESGPTEAFF. CDR3 bases: TGTGCCATCAGTGAGTCGGGCCCCACTGAAGCTTTCTTT.

The chain combines TRBV24-1 with TRBJ2-3, with D hard to call. The CDR3 runs to 13 residues. V was pared by 8 bases and J by 2 bases, with 10 bases between. Germline CDR1 and CDR2: KGHDR and SFDVKD. This chain's CDR3 is CATKEASTDTQYF. The CDR3 nucleotides read TGTGCCACCAAAGAGGCATCCACAGATACGCAGTATTTT.

The chain links TRBV20-1 to TRBJ2-5; D remains ambiguous. The V end was cut by 3 bases, the J end by 2 bases, with 4 bases between. This CDR3 region has 11 residues. In germline, CDR1 is DFQATT, CDR2 SNEGSKA (reference sequence). DNA for the CDR3: TGCAGTGCTAGCGGGCAAGAGACCCAGTACTTC. Its translation: CSASGQETQYF.

V usage is TRBV4-2 and J usage is TRBJ1-1; 7 bases map to TRBD1. Germline V CDR1 and CDR2: LGHNA, YNFKEQ. Trimming removed 4 bases from V and 8 bases from J; junction bases left unmatched: 7. The CDR3 consists of 13 residues. In DNA, the CDR3 is TGTGCCAGCAGCCCCGGACAGGTTGTGGAAGCTTTCTTT. It codes for CASSPGQVVEAFF.

In its sample, this clone was seen once. V usage is TRBV10-2 and J usage is TRBJ1-1; D is perhaps TRBD1 (6 bases). V lost 6 bases to trimming and J lost 1 base, with 12 bases between them. CDR1 is WSHSY and CDR2 is SAAADI in the germline V gene. There are 14 residues in the CDR3. The CDR3 sequence is CASRAGHGNTEAFF. DNA for the CDR3: TGCGCCAGCAGAGCGGGACACGGGAACACTGAAGCTTTCTTT.

The gene calls are TRBV5-1 and TRBJ1-1; TRBD1 might be the D (5 bases). This CDR3 has 15 residues. Trimming took off 0 bases at V and 5 bases at J, with 14 bases between the two ends. Germline V CDR1 and CDR2: SGHRS, YFSETQ. The CDR3 coding sequence is TGCGCCAGCAGCTTGGGATGGGGGGAAAGGACTGAAGCTTTCTTT. Translating it yields CASSLGWGERTEAFF. Looking up the rest from reference TRBV5-1 and TRBJ1-1 gives the full variable domain: KAGVTQTPRYLIKTRGQQVTLSCSPISGHRSVSWYQQTPGQGLQFLFEYFSETQRNKGNFPGRFSGRQFSNSRSEMNVSTLELGDSALYLCASSLGWGERTEAFFGQGTRLTVV.

The rearrangement links TRBV24-1 to TRBJ2-3; 10 nucleotides align to TRBD1. The CDR3 is made up of 16 amino acids. Germline CDR1 reads KGHDR; CDR2 reads SFDVKD. V lost 4 bases, J lost 2 bases, and 5 bases stayed unmatched. CDR3 DNA sequence: TGTGCCACCAGTGACCGGACAGGGGGAAACACAGATACGCAGTATTTT. The encoded protein is CATSDRTGGNTDTQYF.

This clone was observed a few times. The CDR3 DNA reads as TGTGCCAGCAAGGGGATGGGTGAGCAGTTCTTC. Amino acid sequence: CASKGMGEQFF. The chain employs TRBV9 and TRBJ2-1; D might be TRBD1 (5 bases). This CDR3 comprises 11 residues. CDR1 and CDR2 (germline): SGDLS, YYNGEE. V dropped 6 bases and J dropped 9 bases, with 10 bases sitting between them.

This clone was seen a single time. The chain joins TRBV7-2 to TRBJ1-3; D is perhaps TRBD1 (6 bases). V was trimmed by 5 bases and J by 0 bases, leaving 17 bases between them. CDR1 and CDR2 from the germline V gene are SGHTA and FQGNSA. The CDR3 runs 17 residues. The CDR3 protein is CASSRIPGQSSGNTIYF. CDR3 coding DNA: TGTGCCAGCAGCCGCATCCCGGGACAATCCTCTGGAAACACCATATATTTT.

This chain links TRBV5-1 with TRBJ1-2; D remains unclear. This CDR3 region has 13 residues. Trimming cost V 0 bases and J 1 base, with 4 bases left between them. Germline V gene data show CDR1 as SGHRS and CDR2 as YFSETQ. The chain's CDR3 is CASSLDINYGYTF. CDR3 in DNA: TGCGCCAGCAGCTTGGACATTAACTATGGCTACACCTTC.

The V and J genes are TRBV4-1 and TRBJ1-3; TRBD1 is a possible D gene (6 bases). Germline CDR1 is MGHRA and CDR2 is YSYEKL. This CDR3 has 16 amino acids. The V gene lost 4 bases and the J gene lost 2 bases, with 15 bases spanning the gap. DNA for the CDR3: TGCGCCAGCAGCCCCTCGGACAGACGACCTGGAAACACCATATATTTT. Residues: CASSPSDRRPGNTIYF.

The gene calls are TRBV5-3 and TRBJ1-6; D is uncertain. TRBV5-3 is flagged as an ORF with uncertain function. Trimming took off 4 bases at V and 0 bases at J, with 11 bases between the two ends. The CDR3 has 16 residues. The CDR3 bases are TGTGCCAGAAGCCCTACCTGGTGCTCCTATAATTCACCCCTCCACTTT. Its protein product is CARSPTWCSYNSPLHF.

The chain has TRBV15 and TRBJ1-3; 9 bases agree with TRBD1. CDR3 size: 17 residues. J lost 3 bases, V lost 0 bases, and 6 bases had no gene match. Germline V gene data show CDR1 as LNHNV and CDR2 as YYDKDF (reference sequence). The DNA of the CDR3 is TGTGCCACCAGCAGAGATCCCGGACAGGGGTTTGGAAACACCATATATTTT. Its protein is CATSRDPGQGFGNTIYF.

The J gene is TRBJ1-2, the V gene TRBV7-9, with D possibly matching TRBD1 (6 bases). Germline CDR1 SEHNR, CDR2 FQNEAQ (reference sequence). This CDR3 has 15 residues. The germline V and J ends were trimmed by 3 bases and 0 bases, with 11 bases remaining between them. The CDR3 spells CASSFDRISNYGYTF. The CDR3 bases are TGTGCCAGCAGCTTCGACAGGATCTCTAACTATGGCTACACCTTC.

This clone appeared once. The chain employs TRBV5-1 and TRBJ2-5, with 9 bases identical to TRBD2. The CDR3 length is 15 residues. V was pared by 5 bases and J by 2 bases, with 7 bases of the junction left unmatched. Germline assignment: CDR1 SGHRS and CDR2 YFSETQ. The chain's CDR3 is CASRLRLAAQETQYF. Written as DNA, the CDR3 is TGCGCCAGCAGGTTGAGACTAGCGGCTCAAGAGACCCAGTACTTC.

This clone was observed a single time. The V call is TRBV6-5, the J call TRBJ2-1, with 13 bases fitting TRBD2. Looked up from germline, CDR1 is MNHEY and CDR2 is SVGAGI. This CDR3 is 15 amino acids long. Trimming at V came to 5 bases and at J to 9 bases, leaving 7 bases not matched to a gene. Here the CDR3 DNA reads TGTGCCAGCAGTCACGGGACTAGCGGGGCGGGTGAGCAGTTCTTC. Translation: CASSHGTSGAGEQFF.

The chain carries TRBV9 and TRBJ2-3, with 7 bases aligning to TRBD2. Germline assignment: CDR1 SGDLS and CDR2 YYNGEE. J lost 0 bases, V lost 2 bases, and 12 bases had no gene match. The CDR3 loop spans 18 amino acids. The CDR3 loop reads CASSVSHGGGLSTDTQYF. The CDR3 nucleotides are TGTGCCAGCAGCGTCTCTCACGGGGGAGGGCTAAGCACAGATACGCAGTATTTT.

The rearrangement uses TRBV29-1 and TRBJ1-2; 9 bases agree with TRBD1. Trimming at V came to 7 bases and at J to 1 base, leaving 7 bases not matched to a gene. Germline V gives CDR1 SQVTM, CDR2 ANQGSEA. CDR3 length: 14 residues. In DNA form, the CDR3 reads TGCAGCGCCGGGGGGGACAGGGTTAACTATGGCTACACCTTC. It is translated as CSAGGDRVNYGYTF.

The chain carries TRBV3-1 (or the pseudogene TRBV3-2) and TRBJ2-1, with no clear D. CDR3 size: 15 residues. V lost 0 bases and J 4 bases, leaving 10 bases between the germline ends. Germline CDR1 LGHDT, CDR2 YNNKEL (reference sequence). Here the CDR3 reads CASSQDGHPYNEQFF. CDR3 nucleotides: TGTGCCAGCAGCCAAGATGGCCATCCGTACAATGAGCAGTTCTTC.

The chain has TRBV5-1 and TRBJ2-1, with a weak D call TRBD2 (5 bases). CDR1 and CDR2 (germline): SGHRS, YFSETQ. V gave up 1 base and J gave up 1 base, with 9 bases separating them. CDR3 length: 15 amino acids. The DNA for the CDR3 is TGCGCCAGCAGCTTGCAACCGGGATCCTACAATGAGCAGTTCTTC. Protein product: CASSLQPGSYNEQFF.

V usage is TRBV9 and J usage is TRBJ2-3; D perhaps matches TRBD2 (5 bases). Germline V gene lookup returns CDR1 SGDLS and CDR2 YYNGEE. V was pared by 6 bases and J by 3 bases, with 14 bases between. The CDR3 spans 14 residues. The CDR3 here is CASTRRAGTDTQYF. CDR3 bases: TGTGCCAGCACCCGTAGGGCGGGTACAGATACGCAGTATTTT.

This clone came up a few times. The genes are TRBV10-1 and TRBJ1-1; 9 positions match TRBD1. V gave up 6 bases and J gave up 1 base; unmatched junction bases: 3. The CDR3 spans 14 residues. Germline V gives CDR1 WNHNN, CDR2 SYGVQD (reference sequence). CDR3 sequence reads: CASRTGQGNTEAFF. The CDR3 nucleotides are TGCGCCAGCAGGACGGGACAGGGGAACACTGAAGCTTTCTTT.

The chain employs TRBV3-1 (or the pseudogene TRBV3-2) and TRBJ1-1, with 7 bases matching TRBD1. The ends lost 6 bases at V and 11 bases at J; junction bases unmatched: 15. The CDR3 is 14 residues long. From germline, CDR1 is LGHDT and CDR2 YNNKEL (reference sequence). The CDR3 loop is CASSLPGGEGYAFF. For the CDR3, the DNA is TGTGCCAGCAGTCTCCCAGGGGGTGAGGGGTATGCTTTCTTT.

The V gene is TRBV28, the J gene TRBJ2-3; no definite D call. The germline V gene has CDR1 MDHEN and CDR2 SYDVKM. V gave up 3 bases and J gave up 0 bases, with 10 bases separating them. The CDR3 has 15 residues. The CDR3 loop is CASSFGETSTDTQYF. The CDR3 coding sequence is TGTGCCAGCAGTTTCGGAGAGACTAGCACAGATACGCAGTATTTT.

This clone was seen only once. The gene calls are TRBV27 and TRBJ1-3, with a possible D match to TRBD1 (6 bases). Germline lookup yields CDR1 MNHEY and CDR2 SMNVEV (reference sequence). This CDR3 contains 15 residues. V lost 6 bases, J lost 4 bases, and 16 bases lay in between. The CDR3 protein is CASSPRGTGGNTIYF. CDR3 coding DNA: TGTGCCAGCAGCCCTAGGGGGACGGGCGGAAACACCATATATTTT.